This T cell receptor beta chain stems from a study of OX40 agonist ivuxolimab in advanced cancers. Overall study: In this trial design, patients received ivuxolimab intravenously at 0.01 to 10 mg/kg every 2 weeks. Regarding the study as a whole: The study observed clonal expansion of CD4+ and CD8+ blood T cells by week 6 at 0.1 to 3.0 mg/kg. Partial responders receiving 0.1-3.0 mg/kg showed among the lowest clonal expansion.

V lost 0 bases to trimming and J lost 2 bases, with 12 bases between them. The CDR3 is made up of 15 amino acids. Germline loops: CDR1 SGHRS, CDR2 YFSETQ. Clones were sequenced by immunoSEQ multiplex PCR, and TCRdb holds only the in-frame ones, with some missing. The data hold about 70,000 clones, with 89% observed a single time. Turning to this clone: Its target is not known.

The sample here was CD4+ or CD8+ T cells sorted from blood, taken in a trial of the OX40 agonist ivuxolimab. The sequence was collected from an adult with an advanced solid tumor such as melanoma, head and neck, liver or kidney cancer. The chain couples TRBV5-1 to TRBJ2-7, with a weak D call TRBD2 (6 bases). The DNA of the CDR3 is TGCGCCAGCAGCTTGGACACGGGAGAGACCTACGAGCAGTACTTC. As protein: CASSLDTGETYEQYF.